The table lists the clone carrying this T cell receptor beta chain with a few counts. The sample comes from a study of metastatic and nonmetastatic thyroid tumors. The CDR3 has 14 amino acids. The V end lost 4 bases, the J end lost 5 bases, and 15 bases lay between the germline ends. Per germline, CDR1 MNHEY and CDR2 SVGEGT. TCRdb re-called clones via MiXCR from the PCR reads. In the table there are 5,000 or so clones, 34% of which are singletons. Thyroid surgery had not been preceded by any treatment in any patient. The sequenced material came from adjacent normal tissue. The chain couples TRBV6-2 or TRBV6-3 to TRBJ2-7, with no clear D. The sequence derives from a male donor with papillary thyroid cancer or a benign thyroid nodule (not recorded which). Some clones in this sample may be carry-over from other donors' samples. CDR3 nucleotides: TGTGCCAGCAGTTTTAGCCCCCTAATCGACGAGCAGTACTTC. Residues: CASSFSPLIDEQYF.